These 30 T cell receptor beta chains were all obtained from the same sample, sequenced in a study of blood T cells in healthy people across ages. The authors ran a second PCR of roughly 7 to 11 cycles using a sample-barcoded 5' primer and a J-beta primer mix. TCRdb recomputed calls from the 5' RACE reads with MiXCR, one row per CDR3 protein. The repertoire holds hundreds of thousands of distinct CDR3 sequences, 32% seen once, with approximately 15% in the top ten. The sample consisted of blood. The receptors shown here come from a woman of 80 years or more in good health.

Ten or more counts support this clonotype. The chain couples TRBV4-3 to TRBJ2-1; no clear D. CDR1 and CDR2 (germline): LGHNA, YSLEER. V lost 3 bases and J 10 bases, leaving 13 bases between the germline ends. The CDR3 totals 13 residues. CDR3 residues: CASSHAGSREQFF. CDR3 DNA sequence: TGCGCCAGCAGCCACGCCGGGTCCCGGGAGCAGTTCTTC.

This clonotype was seen many times. V usage is TRBV29-1 and J usage is TRBJ1-6, with a possible D match to TRBD1 (6 bases). Deletions cut 4 bases from V and 7 bases from J, with 11 bases between. This CDR3 is 13 amino acids long. Germline CDR1 SQVTM, CDR2 ANQGSEA. The chain's CDR3 is CSVVVGTNSPLHF. As DNA, the CDR3 is TGCAGCGTTGTAGTCGGGACAAATTCACCCCTCCACTTT.

Note on this clonotype: A much larger clonotype is one base distant, so this may be a read error. This chain joins TRBV9 and TRBJ2-5, with D perhaps TRBD2 (5 bases). The DNA end is a closer match to TRBJ2-7, so the J assignment may be wrong. The CDR3 consists of 13 residues. CDR1 and CDR2 (germline): SGDLS, YYNGEE. CDR3 DNA: TGTGCCAGCAGCATAGAGGGTGCCTACGAGCAGTACTTC. Residues: CASSIEGAYEQYF.

This clonotype occurred a few times. V usage is TRBV25-1 and J usage is TRBJ1-1, with TRBD1 identical over 9 bases. This CDR3 contains 13 residues. The germline V gene has CDR1 MGHDK and CDR2 SYGVNS. After removal of 7 bases from V and 5 bases from J, the junction contained 5 bases not matched to a gene. CDR3 sequence reads: CASTGTGRTEAFF. The CDR3 bases are TGTGCCAGCACCGGGACAGGGAGGACTGAAGCTTTCTTT.

Turning to this clonotype: A read error is possible here, since a much larger clone lies one base away. This chain joins TRBV2 and TRBJ1-6; 10 nucleotides line up with TRBD1. Unmatched junction bases numbered 11, after V lost 6 bases and J lost 12 bases. Looked up from germline, CDR1 is SNHLY and CDR2 is FYNNEI. The CDR3 covers 15 residues. In DNA, the CDR3 is TGTGCCAGCAGATGGGGACAGGGGACTTTTGGACCCCTCCACTTT. Translated, it gives CASRWGQGTFGPLHF.

Comment on this clonotype: The germline gene is not matched at one end of the junction; a read error may be the cause. The gene calls are TRBV28 and TRBJ2-5; weak D call: TRBD1 (6 bases). Germline V CDR1 and CDR2: MDHEN, SYDVKM. This CDR3 contains 13 residues. Written as DNA, the CDR3 is TGCTCGGGTCGGGACACGGGCCAAGAGACCCAGTACTTC. It specifies CSGRDTGQETQYF.

This clonotype was seen ten or more times. This sequence joins TRBV5-1 and TRBJ2-3, with D uncertain. Germline loops: CDR1 SGHRS, CDR2 YFSETQ. Trimming cost V 4 bases and J 5 bases, with 11 bases left between them. CDR3 length equals 13 residues. CDR3 in amino acids: CASSMGSGDTQYF. DNA for the CDR3: TGCGCCAGCAGCATGGGATCTGGAGATACGCAGTATTTT.

This clonotype was detected many times. This chain connects TRBV7-2 to TRBJ2-6; D is undetermined. The CDR3 contains 18 residues. V was pared by 4 bases and J by 2 bases, with 18 bases between. The germline V gene encodes CDR1 SGHTA and CDR2 FQGNSA. CDR3 nucleotide sequence: TGTGCCAGCAGCTCTAGAGGCGGTTTTAGGGCTGGGGCCAACGTCCTGACTTTC. This encodes CASSSRGGFRAGANVLTF. The complete variable domain, with remaining parts taken from reference TRBV7-2 and TRBJ2-6, reads GAGVSQSPSNKVTEKGKDVELRCDPISGHTALYWYRQSLGQGLEFLIYFQGNSAPDKSGLPSDRFSAERTGGSVSTLTIQRTQQEDSAVYLCASSSRGGFRAGANVLTFGAGSRLTVL.

A few counts support this clonotype. A much larger clone sits a single nucleotide away, making a read error possible. The chain joins TRBV20-1 to TRBJ2-5, with D possibly being TRBD2 (5 bases). The J call is uncertain, as TRBJ2-4 better fits the DNA end. CDR1 is DFQATT and CDR2 is SNEGSKA in the germline V gene (reference sequence). The CDR3 covers 12 residues. The CDR3 loop reads CRADTSPDIQYF. The DNA of the CDR3 is TGCAGGGCTGACACTAGTCCGGACATTCAGTACTTC.

This sequence joins TRBV15 and TRBJ1-2; D remains unclear. The CDR3 is 14 residues long. Germline CDR1 is LNHNV and CDR2 is YYDKDF (reference sequence). The ends were cut back, 0 bases at V and 7 bases at J, with 12 bases in the middle. Here the CDR3 reads CATSRDRRYGGYTF. The DNA for the CDR3 is TGTGCCACCAGCAGAGATCGCCGGTACGGTGGCTACACCTTC. The variable domain in full, with the rest retrieved from reference TRBV15 and TRBJ1-2, is DAMVIQNPRYQVTQFGKPVTLSCSQTLNHNVMYWYQQKSSQAPKLLFHYYDKDFNNEADTPDNFQSRRPNTSFCFLDIRSPGLGDTAMYLCATSRDRRYGGYTFGSGTRLTVV.

This clonotype was recorded at least ten times. V and J are TRBV20-1 and TRBJ2-1, with TRBD1 matching 10 bases. The CDR3 loop spans 14 amino acids. Unmatched junction bases numbered 9, after V lost 6 bases and J lost 7 bases. CDR1 is DFQATT, CDR2 SNEGSKA, per germline (reference sequence). CDR3 residues: CSASSGTGENEQFF. Written as DNA, the CDR3 is TGCAGTGCGAGCTCCGGGACAGGGGAGAATGAGCAGTTCTTC.

CDR3: CAIREGGGEDTQYF. CDR3 DNA sequence: TGTGCCATCAGAGAGGGCGGGGGGGAAGATACGCAGTATTTT. This rearrangement joins TRBV10-3 to TRBJ2-3, with 9 bases fitting TRBD2. This CDR3 comprises 14 residues. The V and J ends lost 6 bases and 5 bases, in that order; junction bases with no gene match: 6. Germline V CDR1 and CDR2: ENHRY, SYGVKD.

Many counts were recorded for this clonotype. The chain uses TRBV20-1 and TRBJ2-5, with 11 bases lining up with TRBD2. The J segment lost 5 bases and the V segment lost 2 bases, leaving 10 bases of the junction unmatched. This CDR3 has 16 amino acids. CDR1 DFQATT and CDR2 SNEGSKA come from the germline V gene (reference sequence). DNA of the CDR3: TGCAGTGCTAGAACGGGACTAGCGGTGGACGGGGAGACCCAGTACTTC. It yields the protein CSARTGLAVDGETQYF.

This clonotype was found many times. The chain recombines TRBV12-3 or TRBV12-4 with TRBJ2-7, with D perhaps TRBD1 (5 bases). Trimming shortened V by 6 bases and J by 2 bases, and 14 bases separated the two germline ends. The length of the CDR3 is 14 residues. The CDR3 spells CASSRAASTYEQYF. Here the CDR3 DNA reads TGTGCCAGCAGCAGGGCCGCCTCGACCTACGAGCAGTACTTC.

This clonotype was recorded at least ten times. The rearrangement links TRBV7-2 to TRBJ1-1; 8 bases match TRBD1. Germline CDR1 is SGHTA and CDR2 is FQGNSA. The V segment lost 3 bases and the J segment 5 bases; nucleotides outside the gene matches: 14. The length of the CDR3 is 17 residues. DNA of the CDR3: TGTGCCAGCAGCTTCCCCAAAGGACAGGGACTGAGAACTGAAGCTTTCTTT. Protein sequence: CASSFPKGQGLRTEAFF.

With regard to this clonotype: This clone may be a read error of a much larger clone one base away. V and J are TRBV20-1 and TRBJ2-1; 9 positions match TRBD1. With V trimmed by 8 bases and J by 6 bases, 8 bases remained unmatched. CDR1 is DFQATT, CDR2 SNEGSKA, per germline (reference sequence). The CDR3 totals 13 residues. CDR3 DNA sequence: TGCAGTTACCCCGGGACAGGGAGCAATGAGCAGTTCTTC. Translated, it gives CSYPGTGSNEQFF.

This clonotype was recorded at least ten times. The chain carries TRBV9 and TRBJ1-2; perhaps TRBD1 as D (5 bases). V lost 2 bases and J 4 bases, leaving 12 bases between the germline ends. The germline gives CDR1 SGDLS, CDR2 YYNGEE. CDR3 length: 14 amino acids. The CDR3 DNA sequence: TGTGCCAGCAGCGTTTCCAGGGCTGGCTATGGCTACACCTTC. Amino acids: CASSVSRAGYGYTF.

The V gene is TRBV7-8, the J gene TRBJ2-5; 7 bases line up with TRBD2. V gave up 0 bases and J gave up 3 bases; unmatched junction bases: 4. CDR1 and CDR2 from the germline V gene are SGHVS and FQNEAQ. The CDR3 covers 15 residues. The CDR3 protein is CASSLAGGSEETQYF. Here the CDR3 DNA reads TGTGCCAGCAGCTTAGCGGGGGGGTCCGAAGAGACCCAGTACTTC.

In regard to this clonotype: A much larger clone is a single base away; this may be a read error. V is TRBV15 and J is TRBJ2-1, with TRBD2 as a possible D gene (6 bases). The CDR3 totals 16 residues. Per the germline V gene, CDR1 is LNHNV and CDR2 is YYDKDF (reference sequence). V lost 4 bases to trimming and J lost 5 bases, with 18 bases between them. The CDR3 sequence is CATSKDLGTFHNEQFF. In nucleotides, the CDR3 is TGTGCCACCAGCAAAGACCTCGGGACTTTCCACAATGAGCAGTTCTTC.

About this clonotype itself: Mismatch with germline at one junction end may stem from a read error. V gene TRBV18 combines with J gene TRBJ2-3; D unresolved. This CDR3 region has 16 residues. Germline V gene sequence: CDR1 KGHSH, CDR2 LQKENI. The chain's CDR3 is CASSPQPQWLSDAQYF. The DNA for the CDR3 is TGTGCCAGCTCACCACAACCCCAATGGCTTTCAGATGCGCAGTATTTT. Combining the CDR3 with reference TRBV18 and TRBJ2-3 gives the whole variable domain NAGVMQNPRHLVRRRGQEARLRCSPMKGHSHVYWYRQLPEEGLKFMVYLQKENIIDESGMPKERFSAEFPKEGPSILRIQQVVRGDSAAYFCASSPQPQWLSDAQYFGPGTRLTVL.

This clonotype was seen just once. This is likely an artifact of a read error, given a far larger clone one base away. The chain links TRBV3-1 to TRBJ1-2; D unclear. CDR1 is LGHDT and CDR2 is YNNKEL in the germline V gene (reference sequence). CDR3 length: 13 amino acids. The DNA for the CDR3 is TGTGCCAGCAGCCAAGGCGGGAACTTTGGCTACACCTTC. Its translation: CASSQGGNFGYTF.

This clonotype was seen ten or more times. The chain employs TRBV29-1 and TRBJ2-3; tentatively, D is TRBD1 (8 bases). This CDR3 region has 14 residues. Germline loops: CDR1 SQVTM, CDR2 ANQGSEA. CDR3 in DNA: TGCAGTACAAATGGACAGGGAGGGACAGATACGCAGTATTTT. Amino acid sequence: CSTNGQGGTDTQYF.

On this clonotype: Just one base apart from a much larger clone, this may be a read error. The rearrangement uses TRBV7-9 and TRBJ1-2, with TRBD1 identical over 7 bases. Germline CDR1 reads SEHNR; CDR2 reads FQNEAQ (reference sequence). This CDR3 contains 16 residues. This CDR3 is CASGFSQGGRDYGYTF. In DNA, the CDR3 is TGTGCCAGCGGCTTCTCGCAGGGGGGCAGGGACTATGGCTACACCTTC.

The genes are TRBV27 and TRBJ2-4, with D possibly TRBD1 on 5 matching bases. CDR3 size: 14 residues. Germline lookup yields CDR1 MNHEY and CDR2 SMNVEV (reference sequence). V was pared by 3 bases and J by 6 bases, with 12 bases between. The CDR3 DNA reads as TGTGCCAGCAGTTTGGTAGGGGAAGGAAACATTCAGTACTTC. Its translation is CASSLVGEGNIQYF.

This clonotype has at least ten counts. The V and J genes are TRBV11-2 and TRBJ1-2, with D hard to call. Trimming shortened V by 0 bases and J by 5 bases, and 10 bases separated the two germline ends. The CDR3 is 14 residues long. CDR1 and CDR2 from the germline V gene are SGHAT and FQNNGV. The CDR3 reads CASSLDYSTYGYTF. Here the CDR3 DNA reads TGTGCCAGCAGCTTAGATTACAGCACATATGGCTACACCTTC.

There are a few counts of this clonotype. The rearrangement uses TRBV2 and TRBJ2-3, with 13 nucleotides matching TRBD2. Trimming took 10 bases from V and 4 from J; bases not matched to a gene: 5. This CDR3 is 14 amino acids long. Looked up from germline, CDR1 is SNHLY and CDR2 is FYNNEI. The CDR3 loop is CANRLAGGADTQYF. CDR3 coding DNA: TGTGCCAACCGACTAGCGGGGGGCGCAGATACGCAGTATTTT.

This clonotype was observed many times. The chain carries TRBV27 and TRBJ2-3; 9 nucleotides align to TRBD2. V lost 4 bases and J lost 0; bases outside the gene matches: 5. Germline V gene lookup returns CDR1 MNHEY and CDR2 SMNVEV (reference sequence). The CDR3 is 16 residues long. The CDR3 DNA follows: TGTGCCAGCAGTTGGGGTAGCGGGGGTAGCACAGATACGCAGTATTTT. This sequence encodes CASSWGSGGSTDTQYF.

This clonotype was observed many times. V and J are TRBV6-2 or TRBV6-3 and TRBJ2-7; D call uncertain. V shed 7 bases and J shed 1 base, with 14 bases lying between them. Germline loops: CDR1 MNHEY, CDR2 SVGEGT. The CDR3 sequence is 14 residues long. This CDR3 reads CASTTATRSYEQYF. The CDR3 region has the DNA TGTGCCAGCACCACGGCAACCCGTTCCTACGAGCAGTACTTC.

In the case of this clonotype: This sequence may be a read error, since a much larger clone differs from it by one base. The J gene is TRBJ2-2, the V gene TRBV5-1, with a tentative D call TRBD2 (5 bases). This CDR3 is built from 17 residues. Germline V gene lookup returns CDR1 SGHRS and CDR2 YFSETQ. CDR3 amino acids: CASSLKSQLKNTGERFF. The CDR3 DNA reads TGCGCCAGCAGCTTGAAGAGCCAGCTAAAGAACACCGGGGAGCGGTTTTTT.

Remarks on this clonotype: This may be a read error: a much more frequent sequence differs by one nucleotide. V and J are TRBV7-8 and TRBJ2-1; TRBD2 agrees at 11 bases. The V gene's germline CDR1 is SGHVS and CDR2 FQNEAQ. Losses at the gene ends were 5 bases for V and 7 bases for J; bases not matched to a gene: 7. The length of the CDR3 is 15 residues. CDR3 DNA sequence: TGTGCCAGCAGCATGCCGGGACTAGCGGTAAATGAGCAGTTCTTC. This encodes CASSMPGLAVNEQFF.